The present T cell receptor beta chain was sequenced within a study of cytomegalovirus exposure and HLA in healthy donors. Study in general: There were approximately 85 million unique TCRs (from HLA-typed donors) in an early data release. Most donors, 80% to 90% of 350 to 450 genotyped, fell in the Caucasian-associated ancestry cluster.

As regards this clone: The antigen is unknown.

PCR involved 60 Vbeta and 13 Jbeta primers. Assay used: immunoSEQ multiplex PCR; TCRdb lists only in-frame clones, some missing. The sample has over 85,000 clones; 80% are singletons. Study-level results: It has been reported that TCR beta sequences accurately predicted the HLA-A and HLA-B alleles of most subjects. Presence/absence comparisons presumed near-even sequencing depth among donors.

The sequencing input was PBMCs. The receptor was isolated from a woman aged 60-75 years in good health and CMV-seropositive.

The CDR3 DNA reads as TGCGCCAGCAGCTTGGGAACAGGGGGGTGGGGTGAAGCTTTCTTT. Residues: CASSLGTGGWGEAFF. The chain combines TRBV5-1 with TRBJ1-1; 8 nucleotides match TRBD1. Germline CDR1 is SGHRS and CDR2 is YFSETQ. The CDR3 extends over 15 amino acids. Trimming took 0 bases from V and 7 from J; bases not matched to a gene: 8.